The 2 T cell receptor beta chains below were found in one sample sequenced in a study of long-term antiretroviral therapy in people with HIV. The assay, immunoSEQ v3.0, was run at survey level. Data came from immunoSEQ multiplex PCR; TCRdb stores just in-frame clones and leaves some out. The sample has approximately 19,000 clones, less than 85% seen once. The material sequenced was unsorted PBMCs, taken at the start of antiretroviral therapy, before treatment. The receptors come from a man in his late teens or twenties with HIV.

This chain joins TRBV18 and TRBJ2-2; 7 bases map to TRBD1. The CDR3 covers 15 residues. Per germline, CDR1 KGHSH and CDR2 LQKENI. V was clipped by 2 bases and J by 3 bases; unmatched bases: 3. The CDR3 reads CASSPGTEDTGELFF. The DNA for the CDR3 is TGTGCCAGCTCACCAGGGACAGAGGACACCGGGGAGCTGTTTTTT.

The chain uses TRBV4-1 and TRBJ2-2, with 9 bases lining up with TRBD2. V was clipped by 6 bases and J by 1 base; unmatched bases: 3. This CDR3 is 15 amino acids long. CDR1 is MGHRA, CDR2 YSYEKL, per germline. CDR3 loop: CASRRLAENTGELFF. CDR3 bases: TGCGCCAGCAGACGACTAGCGGAGAACACCGGGGAGCTGTTTTTT.